The present entry profiles one TCR beta chain with its context. Its antigen is unknown. The data were obtained in a study of PD-1 blockade in classical Hodgkin lymphoma. Points from the study as a whole: Newly diagnosed patients reportedly trailed healthy donors in baseline TCR diversity. Exclusion removed patients who began nivolumab under 1 year after ASCT.

Time point in this sample: cycle 4 day 1 (C4D1), after 5 to 7 weeks of nivolumab. All patients relapsed after autologous stem cell transplantation, and brentuximab vedotin exposure varied. Classifying best responses yielded complete response, partial response or progressive disease. Sequenced by immunoSEQ multiplex PCR; TCRdb stores in-frame clones only, minus some. In the table there are tens of thousands of clones, about 85% of which are singletons. The germline gives CDR1 SEHNR, CDR2 FQNEAQ (reference sequence). V trimming: 5 bases; J trimming: 7 bases; junction bases outside the gene matches: 5. This CDR3 is 14 amino acids long.

This chain links TRBV7-9 with TRBJ1-4, with 9 bases that match TRBD1. The source material was peripheral blood mononuclear cells (PBMCs), sampled before the fourth cycle of nivolumab. The source is a human donor with classical Hodgkin lymphoma. The CDR3 bases are TGTGCCAGCAGCCCGGACAGGGGTGTTGAAAAACTGTTTTTT. Its translation is CASSPDRGVEKLFF.